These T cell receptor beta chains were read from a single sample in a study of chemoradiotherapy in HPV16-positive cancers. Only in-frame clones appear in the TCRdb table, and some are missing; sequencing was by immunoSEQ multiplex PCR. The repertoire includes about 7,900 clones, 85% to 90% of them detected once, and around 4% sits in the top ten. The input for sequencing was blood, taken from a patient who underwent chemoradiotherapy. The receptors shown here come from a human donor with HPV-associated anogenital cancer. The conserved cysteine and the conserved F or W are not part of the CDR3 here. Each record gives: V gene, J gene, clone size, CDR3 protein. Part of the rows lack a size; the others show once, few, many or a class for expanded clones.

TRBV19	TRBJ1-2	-	ASSIDEYGYT
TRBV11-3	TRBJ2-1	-	ASSRPGHEQF
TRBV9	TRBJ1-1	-	ASSVDPQNTEAF
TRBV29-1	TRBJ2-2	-	SVTPQGTGNTGELF
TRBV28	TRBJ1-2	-	ASSLWSGREHYGYT
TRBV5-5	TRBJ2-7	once	ASSLTGPYEQY
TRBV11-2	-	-	ASSPRLDSYEQY
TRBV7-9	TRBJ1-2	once	ASSLASGRGGYT
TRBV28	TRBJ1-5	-	ASSRLSTVSNQPQH
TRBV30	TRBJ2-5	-	AWSQIAEETQY
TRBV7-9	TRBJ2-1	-	ASSLAGGPYEQF
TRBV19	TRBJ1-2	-	ASSDRKANYGYT
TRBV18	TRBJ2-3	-	ASSPPLTDTQY
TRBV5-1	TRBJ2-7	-	ASSSGLTSTYEQY
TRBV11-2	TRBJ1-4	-	ASSFMAQGGGNEKLF
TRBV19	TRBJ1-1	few	ASSFMTNTEAF
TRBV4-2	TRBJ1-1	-	ASSQDKGGRIGAF
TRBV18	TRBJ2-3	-	ASSPLLTDTQY
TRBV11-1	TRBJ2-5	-	ASSQNRGTETQY
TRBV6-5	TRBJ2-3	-	ASSLAGRRTDTQY
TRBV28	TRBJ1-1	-	ASSNTGTEAF
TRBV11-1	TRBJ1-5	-	ASSTTSNQPQH
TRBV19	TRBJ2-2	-	ASSIMGIGELF
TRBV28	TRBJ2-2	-	ASSLVWTGPNTGELF
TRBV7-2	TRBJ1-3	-	ASSSTGGGGNTIY
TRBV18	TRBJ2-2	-	ASSPQGAKNSGELF
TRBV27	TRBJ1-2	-	ASSWREGQYGYT
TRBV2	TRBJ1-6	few	ASRQGGQRWSPLH
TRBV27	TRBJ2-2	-	ASSLGVTGELF